The 27 T cell receptor beta chains below come from one sample, sequenced in a study of T cells in Graves' hyperthyroidism and ophthalmopathy. Using RNA transcripts as the source, TCR beta CDR3 regions were amplified. During a first-round RT-PCR of the TCR CDR3, the HTBI primer set was used. TCRdb redid the calling of the multiplex PCR reads with MiXCR, one entry per CDR3 protein. The sample has 450,000 to 650,000 distinct CDR3 sequences, around 21% seen once. The specimen was blood. The receptors originated from a young man with Graves' hyperthyroidism.

This chain joins TRBV6-4 and TRBJ2-2; TRBD2 agrees at 14 bases. Germline values: CDR1 MRHNA, CDR2 SNTAGT. The V and J ends lost 7 bases and 4 bases, in that order; junction bases with no gene match: 5. The CDR3 loop spans 16 amino acids. The CDR3 loop is CASMTSGGAGTGELFF. The CDR3 DNA sequence: TGTGCCAGCATGACTAGCGGGGGGGCCGGCACCGGGGAGCTGTTTTTT.

This clonotype was detected only a few times. The gene calls are TRBV20-1 and TRBJ2-2; TRBD1 matches 10 bases. Per germline, CDR1 DFQATT and CDR2 SNEGSKA (reference sequence). V shed 6 bases and J 4 bases; nucleotides not matched to a gene: 11. CDR3 length equals 16 residues. CDR3 sequence (DNA): TGCAGTGCCTTCTTCCCGGGACAGGGGACCACCGGGGAGCTGTTTTTT. Amino acids: CSAFFPGQGTTGELFF.

This clonotype was recorded at least ten times. The chain joins TRBV5-1 to TRBJ1-1; the D gene is possibly TRBD1 (5 bases). Germline loops: CDR1 SGHRS, CDR2 YFSETQ. The V end was cut by 1 base, the J end by 3 bases, with 10 bases between. This CDR3 region has 14 residues. The CDR3 is CASSLTVGDTEAFF. The CDR3 coding sequence is TGCGCCAGCAGCTTGACAGTAGGGGACACTGAAGCTTTCTTT.

This clonotype was counted ten times or more. The rearrangement joins TRBV7-8 to TRBJ2-5; maybe TRBD2 (5 bases). The CDR3 consists of 14 residues. Germline-derived CDR1 and CDR2 are SGHVS and FQNEAQ. V was cut by 4 bases and J by 7 bases, with 16 bases left in between. The DNA for the CDR3 is TGTGCCAGCAGCTATTCGAGACGTCGGGGGACCCAGTACTTC. The encoded protein is CASSYSRRRGTQYF. Looking up the rest from reference TRBV7-8 and TRBJ2-5 gives the full variable domain: GAGVSQSPRYKVAKRGQDVALRCDPISGHVSLFWYQQALGQGPEFLTYFQNEAQLDKSGLPSDRFFAERPEGSVSTLKIQRTQQEDSAVYLCASSYSRRRGTQYFGPGTRLLVL.

This clonotype was counted at least ten times. This chain uses TRBV12-3 or TRBV12-4 with TRBJ2-7; TRBD1 or TRBD2 may be the D gene (5 bases each). The CDR3 has 15 amino acids. Trimming took 5 bases from V and 2 from J, leaving 16 bases between them. This CDR3 reads CASSPSRGETYEQYF. The CDR3 coding sequence is TGTGCCAGCAGTCCCTCCCGGGGCGAAACCTACGAGCAGTACTTC.

This clonotype was seen ten or more times. The chain couples TRBV6-1 to TRBJ2-4, with TRBD2 matching 7 bases. Germline V CDR1 and CDR2: MNHNS, SASEGT. V shed 0 bases, J shed 3 bases, and the junction held 5 bases outside the gene matches. The CDR3 spans 16 residues. The CDR3 loop is CASSEARGWDKNIQYF. The CDR3 nucleotides read TGTGCCAGCAGTGAAGCGCGGGGGTGGGACAAAAACATTCAGTACTTC.

The chain couples TRBV27 to TRBJ2-7; the match to TRBD1 covers 10 bases. With V trimmed by 5 bases and J by 3 bases, 10 bases remained unmatched. This CDR3 has 16 amino acids. Looked up from germline, CDR1 is MNHEY and CDR2 is SMNVEV (reference sequence). The CDR3 DNA reads TGTGCCAGCAGTCCATTACCGGGACAGGGGTACTACGAGCAGTACTTC. Its protein is CASSPLPGQGYYEQYF.

This clonotype occurred many times. V is TRBV4-1 and J is TRBJ2-7; 9 bases fit TRBD2. J gave up 3 bases and V 2 bases, and 11 bases lay outside the gene matches. The CDR3 is 17 amino acids. CDR1 and CDR2 (germline): MGHRA, YSYEKL. The CDR3 sequence is CASSQPPGGTSHYEQYF. The CDR3 bases are TGCGCCAGCAGCCAACCACCCGGGGGGACTAGCCACTACGAGCAGTACTTC.

This clonotype has more than one count but fewer than ten. This clone may be a read error of a much larger clone one base away. The rearrangement links TRBV19 to TRBJ1-1, with 7 bases lining up with TRBD1. The trim removed 8 bases at V and 0 bases at J, leaving 9 bases unmatched. CDR1 is LNHDA, CDR2 SQIVND, per germline (reference sequence). The CDR3 extends over 15 amino acids. The CDR3 nucleotides are TGTGCCAGTGGTACGGGGACAGTAATGAACACTGAAGCTTTCTTT. Its translation: CASGTGTVMNTEAFF.

To note about this clonotype: A much larger clone sits a single nucleotide away, making a read error possible. No conserved phenylalanine or tryptophan ends this CDR3, so it is likely a read error. J is TRBJ2-2 and V is TRBV29-1; D unresolved. Germline loops: CDR1 SQVTM, CDR2 ANQGSEA. This CDR3 is 12 amino acids long. V lost 4 bases and J lost 5, with 8 bases in between. CDR3 nucleotide sequence: TGCAGCGTTGCCCTAGATACCGGGGAGCTGTTTGTT. Its protein is CSVALDTGELFV.

There are many counts of this clonotype. V gene TRBV6-5 combines with J gene TRBJ1-1; D is unresolved. Germline V lookup: CDR1 MNHEY, CDR2 SVGAGI. The CDR3 contains 13 residues. Trimming left V 0 bases short and J 8 bases short, with 10 bases between. This CDR3 reads CASSYSPGYEAFF. The CDR3 DNA reads as TGTGCCAGCAGTTACTCCCCCGGGTACGAAGCTTTCTTT.

This clonotype has a handful of counts. The genes are TRBV28 and TRBJ1-5; 9 bases line up with TRBD1. The CDR3 is 17 residues long. Germline loops: CDR1 MDHEN, CDR2 SYDVKM. The trim removed 4 bases at V and 3 bases at J, leaving 10 bases unmatched. As DNA, the CDR3 is TGTGCCAGCAGTTCGCCCCGGGACAGGGTGAACAATCAGCCCCAGCATTTT. Residues: CASSSPRDRVNNQPQHF. The variable domain in full, completed from reference TRBV28 and TRBJ1-5, reads DVKVTQSSRYLVKRTGEKVFLECVQDMDHENMFWYRQDPGLGLRLIYFSYDVKMKEKGDIPEGYSVSREKKERFSLILESASTNQTSMYLCASSSPRDRVNNQPQHFGDGTRLSIL.

With respect to this clonotype: One junction end disagrees with the germline gene, perhaps due to a read error. The V and J genes are TRBV20-1 and TRBJ1-5, with D unclear. This CDR3 comprises 16 residues. The V gene's germline CDR1 is DFQATT and CDR2 SNEGSKA (reference sequence). CDR3 amino acids: CSIYDIGEVGTQPKHF. As DNA, the CDR3 is TGCAGTATATACGACATCGGGGAGGTGGGCACGCAGCCCAAGCATTTT.

This clonotype showed up many times. The V call is TRBV18, the J call TRBJ2-7; D call uncertain. The CDR3 spans 11 residues. V was clipped by 5 bases and J by 7 bases, with 9 bases between them. The V gene's germline CDR1 is KGHSH and CDR2 LQKENI. This CDR3 is CASSSGREQYF. Written as DNA, the CDR3 is TGTGCCAGCTCATCCGGAAGAGAGCAGTACTTC.

The chain recombines TRBV2 with TRBJ2-5, with a tentative D call TRBD1 (5 bases). Germline V gene sequence: CDR1 SNHLY, CDR2 FYNNEI. CDR3 size: 13 residues. V was trimmed by 6 bases and J by 2 bases, leaving 10 bases between them. CDR3 region: CASRETAQETQYF. As DNA, the CDR3 is TGTGCCAGCAGAGAGACAGCTCAAGAGACCCAGTACTTC.

This clonotype was counted ten times or more. This chain joins TRBV19 and TRBJ2-7, with D perhaps being TRBD1 or TRBD2 (5 bases each). Deletions cut 5 bases from V and 6 bases from J, with 11 bases between. CDR3 length: 12 amino acids. Germline CDR1 is LNHDA and CDR2 is SQIVND (reference sequence). CDR3 coding DNA: TGTGCCAGTAGTGTAACTAGGGGCGAGCAGTACTTC. Translated, it gives CASSVTRGEQYF.

This chain links TRBV7-9 with TRBJ2-7; D is perhaps TRBD1 (6 bases). Germline V gives CDR1 SEHNR, CDR2 FQNEAQ (reference sequence). The CDR3 covers 13 residues. V lost 5 bases to trimming and J lost 6 bases, with 14 bases between them. This CDR3 reads CASSQDSSVEQYF. The CDR3 DNA follows: TGTGCCAGCAGCCAGGACAGTTCGGTCGAGCAGTACTTC.

This clonotype was seen only a few times. The V call is TRBV9, the J call TRBJ2-2, with 8 bases that match TRBD1. CDR1 and CDR2 (germline): SGDLS, YYNGEE. The CDR3 is made up of 13 amino acids. After removal of 7 bases from V and 4 bases from J, the junction contained 3 bases not matched to a gene. In nucleotides, the CDR3 is TGTGCCAGCGACAGGGGAATCACCGGGGAGCTGTTTTTT. Translating it yields CASDRGITGELFF.

This clonotype showed up many times. V and J are TRBV20-1 and TRBJ2-5; D is possibly TRBD2 (6 bases). V shed 3 bases and J shed 3 bases, with 14 bases lying between them. The CDR3 sequence is 14 residues long. The germline CDR1 and CDR2 sequences are DFQATT and SNEGSKA (reference sequence). CDR3 coding DNA: TGCAGTGCTAGGGCAGGTGGGGGGAAAGAGACCCAGTACTTC. Encoded protein: CSARAGGGKETQYF.

Note on this clonotype: Relative to the germline gene, one junction end is altered; a read error may explain this. The chain joins TRBV28 to TRBJ2-2, with a tentative D call TRBD2 (6 bases). Germline V lookup: CDR1 MDHEN, CDR2 SYDVKM. This CDR3 has 15 amino acids. In DNA form, the CDR3 reads TGTGCCAGCAGTTTGGGAGATATCCAATCCGGGGGGCTGTTTTTT. Amino acids: CASSLGDIQSGGLFF.

This clonotype was picked up a small number of times. The chain links TRBV12-3 or TRBV12-4 to TRBJ1-5, with 10 bases that match TRBD1. The trim removed 7 bases at V and 3 bases at J, leaving 6 bases unmatched. CDR3 size: 15 residues. The CDR3 bases are TGTGCCAGCACCAAGGACAGGGGGTACAATCAGCCCCAGCATTTT. Amino acids: CASTKDRGYNQPQHF.

In its sample, this clonotype was seen many times. This sequence joins TRBV19 and TRBJ1-5; 9 bases align to TRBD1. Per the germline V gene, CDR1 is LNHDA and CDR2 is SQIVND (reference sequence). Trimming removed 6 bases from V and 4 bases from J; junction bases left unmatched: 10. The CDR3 extends over 16 amino acids. CDR3: CASRRGGDRGNQPQHF. The CDR3 DNA reads TGTGCCAGTAGGCGAGGGGGTGACAGGGGGAATCAGCCCCAGCATTTT.

This clonotype came up a few times. The chain links TRBV28 to TRBJ1-3; D is unclear. CDR1 MDHEN and CDR2 SYDVKM come from the germline V gene. The CDR3 length is 15 residues. With 5 bases removed from V and 0 bases from J, the gap between germline ends came to 11 bases. CDR3 sequence (DNA): TGTGCCAGCAGTGAGAGACTGGGCTCTGGAAACACCATATATTTT. Translated, it gives CASSERLGSGNTIYF.

This clonotype was seen ten or more times. The chain uses TRBV2 and TRBJ2-5; the D call may be TRBD1 or TRBD2 (5 bases each). Trimming took off 7 bases at V and 5 bases at J, with 14 bases between the two ends. Germline lookup yields CDR1 SNHLY and CDR2 FYNNEI. The CDR3 is 13 amino acids. Here the CDR3 DNA reads TGTGCCAGCATCACCCAGTGGGGGGAGACCCAGTACTTC. Translated: CASITQWGETQYF.

Only a few counts were recorded for this clonotype. The CDR3 here is CASSPWREETQYF. As DNA, the CDR3 is TGTGCCAGCAGCCCGTGGAGGGAAGAGACCCAGTACTTC. V gene TRBV7-9 combines with J gene TRBJ2-5, with D maybe TRBD2 (6 bases). The CDR3 is 13 amino acids. The V end was cut by 5 bases, the J end by 3 bases, with 10 bases between. Germline assignment: CDR1 SEHNR and CDR2 FQNEAQ (reference sequence).

This clonotype was counted ten times or more. The chain uses TRBV5-1 and TRBJ2-2; D is possibly TRBD1 or TRBD2 (6 bases each). The CDR3 has 15 residues. V lost 1 base and J 3 bases, leaving 10 bases between the germline ends. CDR1 is SGHRS and CDR2 is YFSETQ in the germline V gene. This chain's CDR3 is CASSLYGGDTGELFF. CDR3 in DNA: TGCGCCAGCAGCTTGTACGGGGGCGACACCGGGGAGCTGTTTTTT.

Many counts were recorded for this clonotype. This chain connects TRBV7-2 to TRBJ1-2; the D is unclear. V gave up 0 bases and J gave up 5 bases, with 10 bases separating them. From germline, CDR1 is SGHTA and CDR2 FQGNSA. The CDR3 spans 14 residues. The CDR3 sequence: CASSLARQMYGYTF. The CDR3 DNA reads TGTGCCAGCAGCTTAGCGAGGCAGATGTATGGCTACACCTTC.